The next 18 T cell receptor beta chains were all read from a single sample in a study of T cell repertoires in cytomegalovirus infection. Each CDR3 protein gets one entry after TCRdb re-called the reads with MiXCR. The repertoire holds 350,000 to 500,000 distinct CDR3 sequences, with roughly 31% as singletons. Sequencing was performed on PBMCs. The receptors shown here come from a human donor in good health (CMV status not recorded). Some clones in this sample may be carry-over from other donors' samples.

This sequence joins TRBV7-6 and TRBJ1-3; possible D gene TRBD1, 5 bases. This CDR3 has 19 amino acids. Germline V gene lookup returns CDR1 SGHVS and CDR2 FNYEAQ. Trimming cost V 0 bases and J 0 bases, with 18 bases left between them. In DNA, the CDR3 is TGTGCCAGCAGCTTAGCCGGGAAAGGGGCCATTGGCTCTGGAAACACCATATATTTT. It is translated as CASSLAGKGAIGSGNTIYF. Filled out from reference TRBV7-6 and TRBJ1-3, the complete variable domain reads GAGVSQSPRYKVTKRGQDVALRCDPISGHVSLYWYRQALGQGPEFLTYFNYEAQQDKSGLPNDRFSAERPEGSISTLTIQRTEQRDSAMYRCASSLAGKGAIGSGNTIYFGEGSWLTVV.

This clonotype was counted many times. The J gene is TRBJ2-5, the V gene TRBV7-2, with TRBD2 matching 14 bases. Germline CDR1 SGHTA, CDR2 FQGNSA. CDR3 size: 16 residues. Trimming cost V 5 bases and J 5 bases; bases outside gene matches: 7. In nucleotides, the CDR3 is TGTGCCAGCAGCAAGACTAGCGGGGGGGCACGGGAGACCCAGTACTTC. As protein: CASSKTSGGARETQYF.

This clonotype has at least ten counts. This chain connects TRBV7-6 to TRBJ1-6, with D unresolved. Between the trimmed V and J ends, which lost 1 base and 7 bases, there was a span of 14 bases. The CDR3 length is 16 residues. Germline V gives CDR1 SGHVS, CDR2 FNYEAQ. CDR3 in DNA: TGTGCCAGCAGCTTAGAGGGTGGACGGGCCAATTCACCCCTCCACTTT. Residues: CASSLEGGRANSPLHF.

As for this clonotype: Compared with germline, one end of the junction differs, possibly owing to a read error. The CDR3 spells CNARDAGANIQYF. CDR3 nucleotide sequence: TGCAATGCTAGAGATGCGGGGGCGAACATTCAGTACTTC. The gene calls are TRBV20-1 and TRBJ2-4, with a weak D call TRBD2 (7 bases). The CDR3 is 13 residues long. Germline V lookup: CDR1 DFQATT, CDR2 SNEGSKA (reference sequence).

A remark on this clonotype: At one of its ends the junction is not consistent with the germline gene, which may arise from a read error. This sequence joins TRBV7-2 and TRBJ1-4; D gene unclear. From germline, CDR1 is SGHTA and CDR2 FQGNSA. The CDR3 sequence is 13 residues long. The CDR3 is CARSLRKNEKQFF. The CDR3 coding sequence is TGTGCTAGAAGCTTGAGAAAGAATGAAAAACAGTTTTTT.

This clonotype has ten or more counts. The chain uses TRBV7-2 and TRBJ1-2; 11 bases are a match to TRBD1. The V and J ends lost 5 bases and 5 bases, in that order; junction bases with no gene match: 16. CDR1 and CDR2 from the germline V gene are SGHTA and FQGNSA. This CDR3 comprises 18 residues. This CDR3 reads CASSLSVRDRGKVYGYTF. The CDR3 DNA follows: TGTGCCAGCAGCCTTAGCGTCCGGGACAGGGGGAAGGTTTATGGCTACACCTTC.

This clonotype was found many times. V is TRBV14 and J is TRBJ1-3; D is perhaps TRBD1 (6 bases). Germline CDR1 is SGHDN and CDR2 is FVKESK. CDR3 length equals 14 residues. Trimming cost V 3 bases and J 4 bases, with 10 bases left between them. CDR3 protein: CASSQTGAGNTIYF. The DNA of the CDR3 is TGTGCCAGCAGCCAGACAGGAGCAGGAAACACCATATATTTT.

This clonotype was observed many times. V gene TRBV4-1 combines with J gene TRBJ1-2; 7 nucleotides line up with TRBD1. The length of the CDR3 is 14 residues. Germline lookup yields CDR1 MGHRA and CDR2 YSYEKL. Trimming cost V 6 bases and J 7 bases; bases outside gene matches: 11. Here the CDR3 DNA reads TGCGCCAGCAGACACAAAAGGGGGCCCCTTGGCTACACCTTC. Translating gives CASRHKRGPLGYTF.

This clonotype was counted only a few times. The rearrangement links TRBV6-1 to TRBJ2-4; 8 bases align to TRBD2. Losses at the gene ends were 2 bases for V and 8 bases for J; bases not matched to a gene: 5. Germline lookup yields CDR1 MNHNS and CDR2 SASEGT. The CDR3 length is 14 residues. CDR3 sequence: CASSEYVSGDIQYF. The CDR3 DNA follows: TGTGCCAGCAGTGAATATGTTAGCGGGGACATTCAGTACTTC.

This clonotype was counted at least ten times. The chain has TRBV7-8 and TRBJ2-2, with a tentative D call TRBD2 (5 bases). Germline CDR1 reads SGHVS; CDR2 reads FQNEAQ. The CDR3 sequence is 16 residues long. The V and J ends lost 2 bases and 7 bases respectively, with 17 bases between them. This chain's CDR3 is CASSLTGLRADGELFF. In nucleotides, the CDR3 is TGTGCCAGCAGCTTAACCGGGTTGAGGGCTGACGGGGAGCTGTTTTTT.

This clonotype was counted between two and nine times. This chain links TRBV20-1 with TRBJ2-7, with unresolved D. The CDR3 has 10 amino acids. Germline assignment: CDR1 DFQATT and CDR2 SNEGSKA (reference sequence). The V gene lost 2 bases and the J gene lost 3 bases, with 2 bases spanning the gap. As DNA, the CDR3 is TGCAGTGCTAGACTCTACGAGCAGTACTTC. Translated: CSARLYEQYF.

The chain combines TRBV19 with TRBJ1-2; TRBD1 matches 7 bases. V dropped 7 bases and J dropped 4; count of bases not matched to a gene: 24. The CDR3 runs to 19 residues. Germline lookup yields CDR1 LNHDA and CDR2 SQIVND (reference sequence). CDR3 region: CASTPRGYRRTGQLYGYTF. The CDR3 DNA reads TGTGCCAGTACCCCAAGGGGCTACAGGCGGACAGGACAACTCTATGGCTACACCTTC.

The rearrangement links TRBV27 to TRBJ1-5; D unclear. Germline V CDR1 and CDR2: MNHEY, SMNVEV (reference sequence). V was trimmed by 5 bases and J by 7 bases, leaving 12 bases between them. The CDR3 totals 13 residues. CDR3 amino acids: CASSQDSGQPQHF. DNA of the CDR3: TGTGCCAGCAGTCAGGATAGCGGCCAGCCCCAGCATTTT.

This chain uses TRBV5-6 with TRBJ1-2; D might be TRBD1 (5 bases). Germline CDR1 and CDR2: SGHDT and YYEEEE. The CDR3 runs 13 residues. Trimming left V 4 bases short and J 8 bases short, with 15 bases between. CDR3 amino acids: CASSPRGHKGYTF. For the CDR3, the DNA is TGTGCCAGCAGCCCTCGAGGACATAAGGGCTACACCTTC. Variable domain in full (rest from reference TRBV5-6 and TRBJ1-2): DAGVTQSPTHLIKTRGQQVTLRCSPKSGHDTVSWYQQALGQGPQFIFQYYEEEERQRGNFPDRFSGHQFPNYSSELNVNALLLGDSALYLCASSPRGHKGYTFGSGTRLTVV.

This clonotype was counted a few times. This chain links TRBV27 with TRBJ2-6; D is undetermined. The length of the CDR3 is 14 residues. V lost 5 bases and J lost 9, with 14 bases in between. Germline V lookup: CDR1 MNHEY, CDR2 SMNVEV (reference sequence). The CDR3 bases are TGTGCCAGCAGTACGACTCCGAATAACAACGTCCTGACTTTC. This sequence encodes CASSTTPNNNVLTF.

In its sample, this clonotype was seen once. A read error is likely, as this CDR3 ends without the conserved phenylalanine or tryptophan. The chain employs TRBV7-2 and TRBJ2-1; no clear D. The germline V and J ends were trimmed by 8 bases and 8 bases, with 19 bases remaining between them. Germline V gene sequence: CDR1 SGHTA, CDR2 FQGNSA. This CDR3 has 14 amino acids. CDR3 DNA sequence: TGTGCCAGCCGCCCGGGTCTACTCAACGATGAGCAGTTCTTG. Protein: CASRPGLLNDEQFL.

There are a few counts of this clonotype. In DNA form, the CDR3 reads TGTGCCAGCAGCCCACTAGAGCGGAAGTTCAGCACAGATACGCAGTATTTT. Amino acids: CASSPLERKFSTDTQYF. The chain combines TRBV7-2 with TRBJ2-3, with D perhaps TRBD2 (5 bases). Germline CDR1 and CDR2: SGHTA and FQGNSA. There are 17 residues in the CDR3. V gave up 5 bases and J gave up 0 bases, with 18 bases separating them.

This clonotype was observed at least ten times. The chain is built from TRBV7-9 and TRBJ2-7, with 8 positions matching TRBD1. V dropped 5 bases and J dropped 3; count of bases not matched to a gene: 6. This CDR3 region has 14 residues. Germline assignment: CDR1 SEHNR and CDR2 FQNEAQ (reference sequence). The CDR3 here is CASSPWDRYYEQYF. The CDR3 bases are TGTGCCAGCAGCCCCTGGGACAGGTACTACGAGCAGTACTTC. The whole variable domain, remainder taken from reference TRBV7-9 and TRBJ2-7, is DTGVSQNPRHKITKRGQNVTFRCDPISEHNRLYWYRQTLGQGPEFLTYFQNEAQLEKSRLLSDRFSAERPKGSFSTLEIQRTEQGDSAMYLCASSPWDRYYEQYFGPGTRLTVT.